This entry features one TCR beta chain sequence. The data were obtained in a study of blood T cell repertoires in COVID-19. Profiled with immunoSEQ multiplex PCR; TCRdb holds only in-frame clones, not every one. The data contain approximately 500,000 clones, roughly nine tenths of them singletons. V was trimmed by 3 bases and J by 3 bases, leaving 8 bases between them. Germline-derived CDR1 and CDR2 are KGHSH and LQKENI. CDR3 length: 13 residues. Sequencing was performed on peripheral blood. The chain uses TRBV18 and TRBJ2-5; TRBD2 might be the D (5 bases). The clonotype was recovered from a man aged 18 to 30 with COVID-19, enrolled during active disease. Here the CDR3 reads CASSPVGEETQYF. CDR3 coding DNA: TGTGCCAGCTCACCTGTGGGAGAAGAGACCCAGTACTTC.